The subject of this entry is one T cell receptor beta chain. Its antigen is unknown. No much larger clonotype is one base removed from it; base qualities were not supplied. In Seattle, one collaborating source enrolled patients while the infection was active and tracked those patients longitudinally over the course of disease. Whole blood was collected in K2EDTA tubes by collaborating institutions according to the institutions' own protocols. Collaborator samples were shipped for TCRbeta analysis as frozen whole blood, isolated PBMCs, or DNA extracted from either sample type. The germline V gene (reference sequence) provides CDR1 SEHNR and CDR2 FQNEAQ. The CDR3 spans 18 residues, from the cysteine through the phenylalanine. The entry retains the CDR3 DNA only, 54 bases that are in frame from base 1. V is pruned by 1 base and J by 7 bases, leaving 19 bases of the junction without a gene match. The data were taken from a study of blood T cell repertoires in COVID-19 (dated by TCRdb to 2020 to 2021). As for the study more broadly: The collaborator samples originated in the United States, Italy and Spain and spanned the acute and convalescent phases of COVID-19. The material from the prospective study consisted of cDNA or gDNA derived from T cells, B-cell-depleted T cells, or PBMCs. Nearly every sample came with metadata listing a de-identified subject ID, COVID-19 status, age in years and sex. A freely available public database, intended as a resource for researchers studying the immune response to SARS-CoV-2, is where the repertoires were released. Deeply sampled blood TCRbeta repertoires from subjects exposed to, actively infected with, or recovered from COVID-19 were included in the dataset. The samples were drawn from two sources: the first 160 participants of the ongoing ImmuneRACE study, and 1,000 to 1,500 subjects contributed by 6 global collaborators. HLA class I and class II types, where available, came from metadata supplied by the sample provider rather than from assay-based typing. What the research found in general, with its limitations: The quantity of clinical and demographic metadata differed by source and by participant and was supplied without curation.

TCRbeta CDR3 regions were amplified from genomic DNA by means of the immunoSEQ Assay, a bias-controlled multiplex PCR. In the source study's methods: The number of nucleated cells in each sample was estimated by amplification of reference gene primers within the assay. Sequence reads were collapsed and filtered to measure the absolute abundance of every unique TCRbeta CDR3 rearrangement. For each sample, productive Simpson clonality was calculated as the square root of Simpson's diversity index across productive rearrangements. Here the immuneACCESS table is served through TCRdb, limited to in-frame sequences with V and J called. Missing clones are a known gap in these copies; in checked studies unresolved V genes cover under half, and the rest lacks a known reason. That table supplies the V and J calls and clone size; D and trimming were determined from the DNA. This sample gives approximately 350,000 clones in total; roughly 90% of them show up just once. The ten largest account for 2.5% to 3.5% of the sample.

The sequenced sample was peripheral blood. The chain is assembled from TRBV7-9 and TRBJ2-7, with 7 central nucleotides matching TRBD2. The receptor was isolated from a woman aged 30 to 39 with COVID-19, enrolled during active disease. DNA sequence: TGTGCCAGCAGCTTAGTTAGGGGATTACTCACAATAGCGGGTGAGCAGTACTTC. Its translation is CASSLVRGLLTIAGEQYF.